This T cell receptor (beta chain) was found in a study of blood T cell repertoires in COVID-19. Study summary: The United States, Italy and Spain supplied acute and convalescent COVID-19 samples. Sources were T cells, B-cell-depleted T cells, or PBMCs; the material itself was cDNA or gDNA.

This CDR3 comprises 13 residues. V was pared by 11 bases and J by 9 bases, with 20 bases between. Germline loops: CDR1 LNHDA, CDR2 SQIVND (reference sequence). Seattle patient enrollment occurred during active infection, with longitudinal follow-up thereafter. Per the study methods: Using reference gene primer amplification, nucleated cell counts were estimated. Profiled with immunoSEQ multiplex PCR; TCRdb holds only in-frame clones, not every one. V, J and clone size are those of that table, while D and trimming were read from the DNA. Of 190,000 or so clones listed, around four fifths are singletons.

V gene TRBV19 combines with J gene TRBJ1-5; D unclear. The TCR comes from a man aged 55 to 70 with COVID-19, enrolled during active disease. The sequencing input was peripheral blood. The CDR3 sequence: CASNDRAGLPQHF. Here the CDR3 DNA reads TGTGCCTCGAATGATCGGGCGGGTCTGCCCCAGCATTTT.